Sequencing of this T cell receptor (beta chain) was carried out in a study of T cells in Graves' hyperthyroidism and ophthalmopathy. The CDR3 contains 15 residues. Germline V gene lookup returns CDR1 MNHEY and CDR2 SVGEGT. V was pared by 7 bases and J by 4 bases, with 17 bases between. A few counts support this clonotype. The TCR beta CDR3 regions underwent amplification using RNA transcripts as the source. TCR CDR3 regions were first amplified by RT-PCR with HTBI primers. TCRdb recomputed calls from the multiplex PCR reads with MiXCR, one row per CDR3 protein. The sample has 350,000 to 400,000 distinct CDR3 sequences; approximately 15% are singletons. Diagnostic assessment was based on clinical symptoms, serum thyroxine and TRAb, thyroid ultrasound and orbital computed tomography.

The rearrangement links TRBV6-2 or TRBV6-3 to TRBJ2-1, with a possible D match to TRBD2 (6 bases). Input material: blood. This TCR was sampled from an older woman with Graves' hyperthyroidism. CDR3 bases: TGTGCCAGCACTCGTCTGGGCGGGAAGTACAATGAGCAGTTCTTC. Protein product: CASTRLGGKYNEQFF.